This T cell receptor (beta chain) was recorded in a study of a mutant IDH1 vaccine in newly diagnosed glioma. Study context: Males made up about 62% and females approximately 38% of treated patients, whose mean age was roughly 40 years. Standard pretreatment was either radiotherapy, temozolomide, or, for most, radiochemotherapy with temozolomide.

The CDR3 extends over 16 amino acids. V gave up 5 bases and J gave up 4 bases, with 20 bases separating them. From germline, CDR1 is WNHNN and CDR2 SYGVQD (reference sequence). Stated time point: baseline, week 1 (first vaccination visit). Treatment: pre-vaccination baseline after standard-of-care therapy. New WHO grade 3 or 4 astrocytomas that were IDH1-mutant and ATRX-lost had been found in donors. Sequencing used immunoSEQ multiplex PCR; TCRdb keeps in-frame clones, though not all of them. In the table there are about 20,000 clones, approximately 85% of which are singletons. This material consisted of PBMCs, taken from a glioma patient treated with radiotherapy, temozolomide or both. The chain joins TRBV10-1 to TRBJ1-2; unclear D gene. The receptor's source is a man aged 35 to 55 with glioma. In DNA form, the CDR3 reads TGCGCCAGCAGTCACTGGAAAAGATCGCGAACCTATGGCTACACCTTC. This sequence encodes CASSHWKRSRTYGYTF.